This T cell receptor (beta chain) was retrieved from a study of molecular identifiers for immune sequencing clone quantification. As for the study in general: Sequencing covered four of five parts into which replicate RNA from approximately 22,000 or 94,000 naive CD8 cells was split.

V was trimmed by 0 bases and J by 5 bases, leaving 4 bases between them. The germline V gene encodes CDR1 DFQATT and CDR2 SNEGSKA (reference sequence). This CDR3 has 11 amino acids. This clonotype was seen at least ten times. TCRdb itself ran the PCR reads through MiXCR, one entry per CDR3 protein. Altogether over 550,000 distinct CDR3 sequences are present, 25% being singletons, with the ten largest covering 0.7% to 0.95%. Naive CD8 T cells underwent sorting with the CD8+CD4-CCR7+CD45RA+ definition. This clonotype was obtained from a human donor in good health. Some libraries in this study had Jurkat cell RNA spiked in. Sequencing was performed on naive CD8+ T cells from blood, with Jurkat cell RNA spiked in. As for subset: FACS-sorted CD8+CD4-CCR7+CD45RA+ naive T cells. The chain joins TRBV20-1 to TRBJ1-2; D uncertain. CDR3 residues: CSARDWYGYTF. The CDR3 DNA sequence: TGCAGTGCTAGAGATTGGTATGGCTACACCTTC.